The 10 T cell receptor beta chains below come from one sample, sequenced in a study of T cell changes during pregnancy in multiple sclerosis. The table came from immunoSEQ multiplex PCR; TCRdb's copy has only in-frame clones and leaves some out. The table shows around 12,000 clones, with roughly 88% occurring only once. Source: CD8+ T cells from peripheral blood mononuclear cells, taken in the second trimester of pregnancy. The receptors come from a female donor in good health, enrolled as a control in a pregnancy study.

V is TRBV29-1 and J is TRBJ2-1; D is uncertain. V was shortened by 4 bases and J by 10 bases, with 17 bases between the two germline ends. The germline CDR1 and CDR2 sequences are SQVTM and ANQGSEA. The CDR3 runs 13 residues. The CDR3 protein is CSVVPGPPPEQFF. The CDR3 region has the DNA TGCAGCGTTGTACCTGGGCCTCCCCCCGAGCAGTTCTTC.

By sample fraction, this clone is medium-sized. J is TRBJ2-2 and V is TRBV6-4; 7 nucleotides match TRBD2. Germline V lookup: CDR1 MRHNA, CDR2 SNTAGT. V trimming: 5 bases; J trimming: 2 bases; junction bases outside the gene matches: 8. This CDR3 comprises 16 residues. The CDR3 nucleotides read TGTGCCAGCAGTCCTAACCCGGGGGGAAACACCGGGGAGCTGTTTTTT. Its translation: CASSPNPGGNTGELFF.

This clone ranks as medium-sized (0.01 to 0.1%). The CDR3 DNA is TGTGCCAGCAGTTACCCCTGGCCAGGGGCTGCTGAAGCTTTCTTT. Encoded protein: CASSYPWPGAAEAFF. The rearrangement links TRBV6-6 to TRBJ1-1, with a weak D call TRBD1 (6 bases). V dropped 2 bases and J dropped 6 bases, with 16 bases sitting between them. CDR1 and CDR2 (germline): MNHNY, SVGAGI (reference sequence). This CDR3 has 15 amino acids.

The V call is TRBV29-1, the J call TRBJ2-7; D remains ambiguous. The CDR3 is 13 amino acids. Germline CDR1 SQVTM, CDR2 ANQGSEA. V gave up 7 bases and J gave up 2 bases, with 15 bases separating them. The CDR3 region is CSALVRIPYEQYF. DNA for the CDR3: TGCAGCGCCCTAGTCCGTATCCCCTACGAGCAGTACTTC.

This chain connects TRBV5-5 to TRBJ1-1; D remains unclear. The length of the CDR3 is 15 residues. V lost 0 bases, J lost 0 bases, and 9 bases lay in between. Germline-derived CDR1 and CDR2 are SGHKS and YYEKEE (reference sequence). CDR3 protein: CASSLEWSLNTEAFF. The CDR3 bases are TGTGCCAGCAGCTTGGAATGGAGCTTGAACACTGAAGCTTTCTTT.

The rearrangement links TRBV9 to TRBJ1-2, with D possibly TRBD1 on 5 matching bases. Germline V gene sequence: CDR1 SGDLS, CDR2 YYNGEE. This CDR3 region has 14 residues. The V and J ends lost 4 bases and 3 bases respectively, with 13 bases between them. CDR3 sequence: CASSPTTAYYGYTF. The CDR3 nucleotides are TGTGCCAGCAGCCCTACGACAGCTTACTATGGCTACACCTTC. Variable domain in full (rest from reference TRBV9 and TRBJ1-2): DSGVTQTPKHLITATGQRVTLRCSPRSGDLSVYWYQQSLDQGLQFLIQYYNGEERAKGNILERFSAQQFPDLHSELNLSSLELGDSALYFCASSPTTAYYGYTFGSGTRLTVV.

Only one count was recorded for this clone. The genes are TRBV6-5 and TRBJ2-3, with 11 bases identical to TRBD2. This CDR3 comprises 15 residues. The V segment lost 5 bases and the J segment 3 bases; nucleotides outside the gene matches: 4. From germline, CDR1 is MNHEY and CDR2 SVGAGI. The CDR3 region has the DNA TGTGCCAGCAGTCCTCTAGCGGGGGGAACAGATACGCAGTATTTT. It yields the protein CASSPLAGGTDTQYF.

The genes are TRBV18 and TRBJ2-7; 10 bases are shared with TRBD1. The germline gives CDR1 KGHSH, CDR2 LQKENI. This CDR3 region has 15 residues. V shed 3 bases, J shed 3 bases, and the junction held 5 bases outside the gene matches. The CDR3: CASSPAGQGLYEQYF. DNA for the CDR3: TGTGCCAGCTCACCCGCGGGACAGGGGCTCTACGAGCAGTACTTC. The full variable domain, its missing parts supplied by reference TRBV18 and TRBJ2-7, is NAGVMQNPRHLVRRRGQEARLRCSPMKGHSHVYWYRQLPEEGLKFMVYLQKENIIDESGMPKERFSAEFPKEGPSILRIQQVVRGDSAAYFCASSPAGQGLYEQYFGPGTRLTVT.

The rearrangement links TRBV4-3 to TRBJ2-1; 9 bases are a match to TRBD2. The J segment lost 2 bases and the V segment lost 2 bases, leaving 10 bases of the junction unmatched. Germline loops: CDR1 LGHNA, CDR2 YSLEER. This CDR3 comprises 18 residues. CDR3 sequence (DNA): TGCGCCAGCAGCCAAAGCTATAGCGGGAGAGTAGCCTACAATGAGCAGTTCTTC. It translates to CASSQSYSGRVAYNEQFF.

This clone was counted a single time. CDR3 coding DNA: TGTGCCAGCAGCTTAGCACCATCCAGGGGGCATAACACTGAAGCTTTCTTT. Translating gives CASSLAPSRGHNTEAFF. The chain has TRBV7-6 and TRBJ1-1; 8 bases map to TRBD1. J gave up 2 bases and V 0 bases, and 8 bases lay outside the gene matches. The CDR3 loop spans 17 amino acids. In germline, CDR1 is SGHVS, CDR2 FNYEAQ.